Each of the 24 T cell receptor beta chains below was sequenced from the same sample in a study of metastatic and nonmetastatic thyroid tumors. TCRdb reprocessed the PCR reads via MiXCR. The data show roughly 10,000 clones, with roughly a fifth seen just once and roughly 17% held by the top ten. All patients were untreated before thyroid surgery. The sequencing sample was made of adjacent normal tissue. These TCRs come from a female donor with papillary thyroid cancer or a benign thyroid nodule (not recorded which). Some clones in this sample may be carry-over from other donors' samples.

This clone was seen ten or more times. The chain uses TRBV24-1 and TRBJ1-2; tentative D call: TRBD1 (5 bases). Germline V gene lookup returns CDR1 KGHDR and CDR2 SFDVKD. This CDR3 has 13 residues. Trimming removed 3 bases from V and 2 bases from J, with 6 bases in between. The CDR3 sequence: CATSDQGNYGYTF. In DNA form, the CDR3 reads TGTGCCACCAGTGATCAGGGAAACTATGGCTACACCTTC.

This clone was counted ten times or more. The V and J genes are TRBV3-1 and TRBJ2-7; 10 bases are shared with TRBD2. Germline V gene sequence: CDR1 LGHDT, CDR2 YNNKEL (reference sequence). V lost 2 bases and J lost 7; bases outside the gene matches: 5. This CDR3 contains 14 residues. CDR3 nucleotide sequence: TGTGCCAGCAGCCAAAGCGGGAGGGCGCGGGAGCAGTACTTC. Translated: CASSQSGRAREQYF.

This clone was seen only a few times. V usage is TRBV28 and J usage is TRBJ1-5; 7 bases are a match to TRBD1. From germline, CDR1 is MDHEN and CDR2 SYDVKM. Germline trimming cut 9 bases from V and 5 bases from J; bases unmatched to any gene: 10. CDR3 length: 14 residues. The CDR3 is CASSVGQSYQPQHF. Here the CDR3 DNA reads TGTGCCAGTAGTGTGGGACAGAGCTATCAGCCCCAGCATTTT. Full variable domain (rest looked up from reference TRBV28 and TRBJ1-5): DVKVTQSSRYLVKRTGEKVFLECVQDMDHENMFWYRQDPGLGLRLIYFSYDVKMKEKGDIPEGYSVSREKKERFSLILESASTNQTSMYLCASSVGQSYQPQHFGDGTRLSIL.

Ten or more counts support this clone. The J gene is TRBJ1-1, the V gene TRBV7-2; no firm D call. Trimming removed 3 bases from V and 0 bases from J, with 5 bases in between. Per the germline V gene, CDR1 is SGHTA and CDR2 is FQGNSA. There are 13 residues in the CDR3. CDR3 in DNA: TGTGCCAGCAGCTTCACCGTGAACACTGAAGCTTTCTTT. Protein sequence: CASSFTVNTEAFF.

A remark on this clone: The junction shows a germline mismatch at one end, possibly a read error. The V gene is TRBV5-1, the J gene TRBJ2-3; D unclear. This CDR3 region has 15 residues. CDR1 SGHRS and CDR2 YFSETQ come from the germline V gene. The CDR3 loop reads CASSLVAGSTYTQYF. In DNA form, the CDR3 reads TGCGCTAGCAGCTTGGTGGCCGGTAGCACATATACGCAGTATTTT. The entire variable domain, with the rest obtained from reference TRBV5-1 and TRBJ2-3, is as follows: KAGVTQTPRYLIKTRGQQVTLSCSPISGHRSVSWYQQTPGQGLQFLFEYFSETQRNKGNFPGRFSGRQFSNSRSEMNVSTLELGDSALYLCASSLVAGSTYTQYFGPGTRLTVL.

This clone was seen ten or more times. The genes are TRBV5-1 and TRBJ2-3, with 10 bases fitting TRBD1. Germline values: CDR1 SGHRS, CDR2 YFSETQ. Trimming removed 2 bases from V and 4 bases from J; junction bases left unmatched: 4. The CDR3 contains 15 residues. The CDR3 DNA follows: TGCGCCAGCAGCTTTAGAGGGACAGGGGCAGATACGCAGTATTTT. Its translation: CASSFRGTGADTQYF.

This clone showed up many times. The J gene is TRBJ2-5, the V gene TRBV19; either TRBD1 or TRBD2 may supply D (5 bases each). CDR3 size: 16 residues. The V gene's germline CDR1 is LNHDA and CDR2 SQIVND (reference sequence). V lost 3 bases, J lost 2 bases, and 16 bases lay in between. As DNA, the CDR3 is TGTGCCAGTAGTATTGCACGCCGGGACGGTCAAGAGACCCAGTACTTC. This gives the protein CASSIARRDGQETQYF.

This clone was found a few times. V usage is TRBV27 and J usage is TRBJ1-2; D gene unclear. The germline CDR1 and CDR2 sequences are MNHEY and SMNVEV (reference sequence). Trimming took 7 bases from V and 4 from J, leaving 13 bases between them. The CDR3 is made up of 13 amino acids. Here the CDR3 reads CASKLTESYGYTF. Here the CDR3 DNA reads TGTGCCAGCAAGCTTACAGAATCCTATGGCTACACCTTC.

This clone was detected a few times. The J gene is TRBJ1-3, the V gene TRBV19; tentative D call: TRBD1 (6 bases). The CDR3 covers 13 residues. CDR1 is LNHDA, CDR2 SQIVND, per germline (reference sequence). Trimming removed 9 bases from V and 7 bases from J, with 16 bases in between. Here the CDR3 DNA reads TGTGCCAGCTTAGGGGGAATCGGCAACACCATATATTTT. Translation: CASLGGIGNTIYF.

This clone appeared many times. This sequence joins TRBV18 and TRBJ1-1; D might be TRBD1 (5 bases). Trimming removed 5 bases from V and 4 bases from J, with 11 bases in between. CDR1 and CDR2 (germline): KGHSH, LQKENI. The CDR3 spans 13 residues. This CDR3 is CASSSGRATEAFF. In nucleotides, the CDR3 is TGTGCCAGCTCATCGGGACGGGCCACTGAAGCTTTCTTT.

In its sample, this clone is medium-sized. This sample also contains other DNA sequences that code for the same CDR3. The chain links TRBV28 to TRBJ1-2, with 8 bases aligning to TRBD1. V dropped 6 bases and J dropped 4; count of bases not matched to a gene: 13. Germline loops: CDR1 MDHEN, CDR2 SYDVKM. The CDR3 has 16 amino acids. CDR3 residues: CASRTTGTGRFYGYTF. The CDR3 DNA sequence: TGTGCCAGCAGGACGACCGGGACAGGACGCTTCTATGGCTACACCTTC.

This clone was seen a handful of times. The genes are TRBV19 and TRBJ1-1; D is ambiguous. The CDR3 is 13 amino acids. The germline V and J ends were trimmed by 3 bases and 4 bases, with 9 bases remaining between them. The germline V gene encodes CDR1 LNHDA and CDR2 SQIVND (reference sequence). For the CDR3, the DNA is TGTGCCAGTAGTATTAGTATTCTCACTGAAGCTTTCTTT. Protein sequence: CASSISILTEAFF.

This clone is medium-sized within its sample. The chain recombines TRBV6-1 with TRBJ2-1, with D hard to call. V was cut by 7 bases and J by 7 bases, with 14 bases left in between. This CDR3 is 13 amino acids long. CDR1 is MNHNS and CDR2 is SASEGT in the germline V gene. CDR3 bases: TGTGCCAGCACCCGTCCCACTAATAATGAGCAGTTCTTC. Encoded protein: CASTRPTNNEQFF.

This clone was detected only a few times. This may be a read error, as it is one base from a much larger clone. The chain recombines TRBV6-5 with TRBJ1-2; D gene ambiguous. V dropped 6 bases and J dropped 12 bases, with 11 bases sitting between them. Germline CDR1 MNHEY, CDR2 SVGAGI. CDR3 length: 10 amino acids. CDR3 region: CASREDVHTF. The CDR3 coding sequence is TGTGCCAGCAGGGAGGATGTCCACACCTTC.

This clone is medium-sized. This sequence joins TRBV19 and TRBJ2-7; 10 positions agree with TRBD1. There are 15 residues in the CDR3. Germline V lookup: CDR1 LNHDA, CDR2 SQIVND (reference sequence). J gave up 3 bases and V 1 base, and 3 bases lay outside the gene matches. As DNA, the CDR3 is TGTGCCAGTAGTATAGGGACAGGGGGGAGCTACGAGCAGTACTTC. It is translated as CASSIGTGGSYEQYF. The full variable domain, with the rest looked up from reference TRBV19 and TRBJ2-7, is DGGITQSPKYLFRKEGQNVTLSCEQNLNHDAMYWYRQDPGQGLRLIYYSQIVNDFQKGDIAEGYSVSREKKESFPLTVTSAQKNPTAFYLCASSIGTGGSYEQYFGPGTRLTVT.

On this clone itself: This CDR3 is missing its conserved last phenylalanine or tryptophan, likely due to a read error. The gene calls are TRBV11-2 and TRBJ2-7; D might be TRBD2 (5 bases). The CDR3 covers 15 residues. Germline V lookup: CDR1 SGHAT, CDR2 FQNNGV. For the CDR3, the DNA is TGTTCCAGCAGCCCAGTGGACTCAAGCTCCTACGAGCAGTACTCC. Protein: CSSSPVDSSSYEQYS.

In this sample, this clone turned up many times. V is TRBV16 and J is TRBJ2-7; 7 positions agree with TRBD2. CDR1 KGHSY and CDR2 FQNENV come from the germline V gene. The CDR3 consists of 14 residues. The ends lost 1 base at V and 3 bases at J; junction bases unmatched: 3. Here the CDR3 reads CASSQWSGIYEQYF. In DNA, the CDR3 is TGTGCCAGCAGCCAATGGAGCGGGATCTACGAGCAGTACTTC.

By proportion, this clone is medium-sized. This chain links TRBV10-2 with TRBJ2-1; weak D call: TRBD2 (5 bases). The CDR3 contains 13 residues. Trimming took 5 bases from V and 7 from J, leaving 12 bases between them. The germline CDR1 and CDR2 sequences are WSHSY and SAAADI. Written as DNA, the CDR3 is TGCGCCAGCAGTCTTCTAGCCGTGAATGAGCAGTTCTTC. It yields the protein CASSLLAVNEQFF.

The rearrangement links TRBV12-3 or TRBV12-4 to TRBJ2-7; D ambiguous. The CDR3 loop spans 16 amino acids. V was trimmed by 6 bases and J by 0 bases, leaving 18 bases between them. The CDR3 DNA follows: TGTGCCAGCAGACCTGCGACCGCCTTCTTCTCCTACGAGCAGTACTTC. The encoded protein is CASRPATAFFSYEQYF.

Sample share makes this clone medium-sized. The genes are TRBV11-2 and TRBJ2-3; TRBD2 matches 12 bases. This CDR3 is 16 amino acids long. Germline V gives CDR1 SGHAT, CDR2 FQNNGV. Losses at the gene ends were 4 bases for V and 6 bases for J; bases not matched to a gene: 8. The CDR3 here is CASSSASTSGSDTQYF. As DNA, the CDR3 is TGTGCCAGCAGCTCGGCGTCGACTAGCGGGAGCGATACGCAGTATTTT.

This clone was seen at least ten times. The conserved phenylalanine or tryptophan normally closing the CDR3 is absent here, so this likely arose from a read error. Because the CDR3's place on the DNA is in doubt, the DNA is left out and the CDR3 is given as listed by TCRdb. The rearrangement links TRBV7-3 to TRBJ2-7; TRBD1, as called in the table, went unchecked against the DNA. The CDR3 region is 11 residues in length, termini included. Germline V gene lookup returns CDR1 SGHTA and CDR2 FQGTGA. The CDR3 loop reads CASRTTGTSRN.

This clone was seen a few times. The chain uses TRBV6-1 and TRBJ2-3, with a tentative D call TRBD1 (5 bases). The CDR3 sequence is 14 residues long. Per the germline V gene, CDR1 is MNHNS and CDR2 is SASEGT. V lost 6 bases and J 3 bases, leaving 13 bases between the germline ends. In DNA, the CDR3 is TGTGCCAGCAGCCAACAGGTAGGGACAGATACGCAGTATTTT. Protein: CASSQQVGTDTQYF.

This sequence joins TRBV7-2 and TRBJ2-3; no clear D. Germline V gene sequence: CDR1 SGHTA, CDR2 FQGNSA. Trimming cost V 5 bases and J 4 bases, with 7 bases left between them. CDR3 size: 12 residues. The CDR3 DNA sequence: TGTGCCAGCAGCCTAAAGGCAGATACGCAGTATTTT. It encodes CASSLKADTQYF.

This clone is labeled medium-sized. This chain joins TRBV7-6 and TRBJ2-2; D is perhaps TRBD1 or TRBD2 (5 bases each). Germline values: CDR1 SGHVS, CDR2 FNYEAQ. V was clipped by 5 bases and J by 1 base, with 14 bases between them. CDR3 length: 16 amino acids. The CDR3 region is CASSPGWGRNTGELFF. The CDR3 DNA reads as TGTGCCAGCAGCCCGGGGTGGGGACGGAACACCGGGGAGCTGTTTTTT.